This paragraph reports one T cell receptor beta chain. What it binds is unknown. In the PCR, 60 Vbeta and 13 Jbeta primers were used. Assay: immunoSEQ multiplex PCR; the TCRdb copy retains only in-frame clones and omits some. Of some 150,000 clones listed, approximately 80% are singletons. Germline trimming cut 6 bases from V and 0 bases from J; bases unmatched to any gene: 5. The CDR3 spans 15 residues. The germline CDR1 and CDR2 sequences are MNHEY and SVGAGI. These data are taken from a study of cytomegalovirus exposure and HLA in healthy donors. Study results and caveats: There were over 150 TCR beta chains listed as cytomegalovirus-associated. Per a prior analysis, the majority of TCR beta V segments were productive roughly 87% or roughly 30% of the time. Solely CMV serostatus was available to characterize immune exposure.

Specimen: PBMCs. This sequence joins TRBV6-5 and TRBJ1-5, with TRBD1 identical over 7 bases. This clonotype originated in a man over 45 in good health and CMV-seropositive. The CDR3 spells CASRTGSSSNQPQHF. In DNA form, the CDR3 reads TGTGCCAGCAGGACAGGGTCGTCTAGCAATCAGCCCCAGCATTTT.